The rows below give T cell receptor beta chains drawn from one sample of a study of tumor-infiltrating lymphocytes in primary liver carcinoma. A single record per CDR3 protein comes from TCRdb applying MiXCR to the multiplex PCR reads. The repertoire holds approximately 320,000 distinct CDR3 sequences, with 50% to 75% as singletons. Specimen: peripheral blood. These receptors were obtained from a woman in her 30s with primary liver carcinoma and hepatitis B virus infection. Each CDR3 is given without its conserved first and last residue. The order of the fields is V gene, clone size, J gene, CDR3 protein. A row's size may be missing; if present it is once, few, many or a size class.

v_gene: TRBV29-1
abundance: many
j_gene: TRBJ2-5
CDR3aa: SVEDLVETQY

v_gene: TRBV23-1
abundance: NA
j_gene: TRBJ2-2
CDR3aa: ASSQSWDTGTGELF

v_gene: TRBV7-9
abundance: NA
j_gene: TRBJ2-2
CDR3aa: ASSLGSAGELF

v_gene: TRBV7-9
abundance: few
j_gene: TRBJ2-3
CDR3aa: ASSLLAGVPDTQY

v_gene: TRBV13
abundance: NA
j_gene: TRBJ2-1
CDR3aa: ASSPEGLRSEQF

v_gene: TRBV7-9
abundance: NA
j_gene: TRBJ2-1
CDR3aa: ASSHGLAGIFNNEQF

v_gene: TRBV6-5
abundance: NA
j_gene: TRBJ2-3
CDR3aa: ATRRGQASTDTQY

v_gene: TRBV4-1
abundance: NA
j_gene: TRBJ2-1
CDR3aa: ASSHPLDQQDNEQF

v_gene: TRBV6-1
abundance: NA
j_gene: TRBJ2-3
CDR3aa: AKGRGETGTQY

v_gene: TRBV6-5
abundance: once
j_gene: TRBJ1-2
CDR3aa: ASSYWTNSNYGYT

v_gene: TRBV29-1
abundance: many
j_gene: TRBJ2-7
CDR3aa: SVRTGFEQY

v_gene: TRBV6-5
abundance: NA
j_gene: TRBJ2-5
CDR3aa: PSSRGRGETQY

v_gene: TRBV7-9
abundance: NA
j_gene: TRBJ1-2
CDR3aa: ASSSRTTGFGGYT

v_gene: TRBV11-2
abundance: NA
j_gene: TRBJ2-4
CDR3aa: ASSSTGRKNIQY

v_gene: TRBV12-3/TRBV12-4
abundance: few
j_gene: TRBJ2-3
CDR3aa: ASSPSLLAADTQY

v_gene: TRBV5-6
abundance: few
j_gene: TRBJ1-5
CDR3aa: ASSVFDLDRFHQPQH

v_gene: TRBV7-9
abundance: NA
j_gene: TRBJ2-2
CDR3aa: ASSLVLQGWTGEPF

v_gene: TRBV11-2
abundance: many
j_gene: TRBJ2-1
CDR3aa: ASSGQTSGDYNEQF

v_gene: TRBV6-2/TRBV6-3
abundance: few
j_gene: TRBJ1-1
CDR3aa: ASSFLQGGTEAF

v_gene: TRBV6-1
abundance: NA
j_gene: TRBJ2-3
CDR3aa: ASSRSSGIDTQY

v_gene: TRBV12-3/TRBV12-4
abundance: NA
j_gene: TRBJ2-7
CDR3aa: ASSLTGPREQY

v_gene: TRBV29-1
abundance: NA
j_gene: TRBJ2-3
CDR3aa: SVDRDDTTSTDTQY

v_gene: TRBV30
abundance: once
j_gene: TRBJ2-2
CDR3aa: ASKTYTGELF

v_gene: TRBV29-1
abundance: NA
j_gene: TRBJ2-1
CDR3aa: SVELRGPRVVIYNEQF

v_gene: TRBV10-2
abundance: few
j_gene: TRBJ2-7
CDR3aa: ASRQGGTYEQY

v_gene: TRBV12-3/TRBV12-4
abundance: many
j_gene: TRBJ1-5
CDR3aa: ASSLDRGQPQH

v_gene: TRBV29-1
abundance: NA
j_gene: TRBJ2-3
CDR3aa: SVRQGWADTQY

v_gene: TRBV4-3
abundance: NA
j_gene: TRBJ2-1
CDR3aa: ARSQDGGHYNEQF

v_gene: TRBV28
abundance: NA
j_gene: TRBJ2-1
CDR3aa: ASSFGRRGTLGNEHF

v_gene: TRBV29-1
abundance: NA
j_gene: TRBJ2-3
CDR3aa: SVRQLLAGDRDTQY

v_gene: TRBV4-2
abundance: NA
j_gene: TRBJ2-3
CDR3aa: ASSRLPSEDTQY

v_gene: TRBV5-1
abundance: NA
j_gene: TRBJ2-6
CDR3aa: ASSLAATASGANVLT

v_gene: TRBV29-1
abundance: few
j_gene: TRBJ1-2
CDR3aa: SVDPTGAYGYT

v_gene: TRBV24-1
abundance: NA
j_gene: TRBJ1-2
CDR3aa: APKDAT

v_gene: TRBV6-1
abundance: NA
j_gene: TRBJ2-7
CDR3aa: ASSEALEREGCWYEQY

v_gene: TRBV4-1
abundance: many
j_gene: TRBJ2-3
CDR3aa: ASSQDLAGGSTDTQY

v_gene: TRBV28
abundance: NA
j_gene: TRBJ1-2
CDR3aa: ASSYGQGNYGYT

v_gene: TRBV11-2
abundance: many
j_gene: TRBJ2-1
CDR3aa: ASSLDRRGYEQF

v_gene: TRBV11-2
abundance: many
j_gene: TRBJ2-1
CDR3aa: ASSLPFSYNEQF

v_gene: TRBV6-1
abundance: NA
j_gene: TRBJ2-7
CDR3aa: AGSEVGHFSGSPYEQY

v_gene: TRBV11-2
abundance: many
j_gene: TRBJ2-1
CDR3aa: ACRIGGDEQF

v_gene: TRBV30
abundance: NA
j_gene: TRBJ2-2
CDR3aa: AGLLAAGEMF

v_gene: TRBV11-2
abundance: NA
j_gene: TRBJ2-3
CDR3aa: ATTNTAGLKTDTQY

v_gene: TRBV6-5
abundance: NA
j_gene: TRBJ2-2
CDR3aa: ASSPSGSFGTGELF

v_gene: TRBV30
abundance: NA
j_gene: TRBJ1-1
CDR3aa: AWSVGRANTEAF

v_gene: TRBV29-1
abundance: many
j_gene: TRBJ2-3
CDR3aa: STYFGQTTDTQY

v_gene: TRBV10-2
abundance: NA
j_gene: TRBJ2-7
CDR3aa: ATGPWTSRSGYEQY

v_gene: TRBV14
abundance: few
j_gene: TRBJ2-6
CDR3aa: ASSPGTSGANVLT

v_gene: TRBV6-1
abundance: NA
j_gene: TRBJ2-7
CDR3aa: ASTSGLAVYEQY

v_gene: TRBV6-1
abundance: NA
j_gene: TRBJ1-5
CDR3aa: ASSERGGASNQPQH

v_gene: TRBV12-3/TRBV12-4
abundance: NA
j_gene: TRBJ2-7
CDR3aa: ASSPSAAGVTHEQY

v_gene: TRBV6-5
abundance: few
j_gene: TRBJ2-3
CDR3aa: ASSPAKTRRYTQY

v_gene: TRBV6-1
abundance: NA
j_gene: TRBJ1-5
CDR3aa: ASSEVITQDSNQPQH